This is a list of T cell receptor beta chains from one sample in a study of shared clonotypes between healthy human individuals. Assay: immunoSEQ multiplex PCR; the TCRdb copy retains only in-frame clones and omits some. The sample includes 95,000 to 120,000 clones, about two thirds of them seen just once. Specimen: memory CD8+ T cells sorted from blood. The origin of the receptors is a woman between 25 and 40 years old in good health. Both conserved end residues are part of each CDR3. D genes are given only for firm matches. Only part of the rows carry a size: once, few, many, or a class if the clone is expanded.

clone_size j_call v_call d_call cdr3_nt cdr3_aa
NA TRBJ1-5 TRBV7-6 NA TGTGCCAGCAGCTTAGACGTTGGAGGGCTGGGGTATCAGCCCCAGCATTTT CASSLDVGGLGYQPQHF
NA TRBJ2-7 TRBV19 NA TGTGCCAGTAGTATAGCCCTCGGGTCGGGGCAGTACTTC CASSIALGSGQYF
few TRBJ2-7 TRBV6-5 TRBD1 TGTGCCAGCAAAATGACAGGGCCCGACGAGCAGTACTTC CASKMTGPDEQYF
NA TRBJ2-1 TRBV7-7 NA TGTGCCAGCAGCTCTAAACCAGGGGTTTATGAGCAGTTCTTC CASSSKPGVYEQFF
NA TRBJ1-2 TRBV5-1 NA TGCGCCAGCAGCTTGATGGGGGATGGCTACACCTTC CASSLMGDGYTF
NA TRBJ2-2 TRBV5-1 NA TGCGCCAGCAGCGAAGGGAACACCGGGGAGCTGTTTTTT CASSEGNTGELFF
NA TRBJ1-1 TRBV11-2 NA TGTGCCAGCAGCCCATCCGAGGGGGGGCCGACTGAAGCTTTCTTT CASSPSEGGPTEAFF
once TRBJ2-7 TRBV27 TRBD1 TGTGCCAGCCTATATGGGACAGGGTACGAGCAGTACTTC CASLYGTGYEQYF
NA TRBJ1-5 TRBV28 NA TGTGCCAGCAGTTTGGCCTGGTCTCAGCCCCAGCATTTT CASSLAWSQPQHF
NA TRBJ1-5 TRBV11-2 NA TGTGCCAGCAGCTTGGGGGTGGGAAATCAGCCCCAGCATTTT CASSLGVGNQPQHF
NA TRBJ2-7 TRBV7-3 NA TGTGCCAGCAGCTTATCGTCCTGGAGCGAGCAGTACTTC CASSLSSWSEQYF
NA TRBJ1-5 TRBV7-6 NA TGTGCCAGCAGCTTACGGGGAGACGGCAATCAGCCCCAGCATTTT CASSLRGDGNQPQHF
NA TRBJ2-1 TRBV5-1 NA TGCGCCAGCAGCGCCCCCACGGTCGGGTCTAGCTCCTACAATGAGCAGTTCTTC CASSAPTVGSSSYNEQFF
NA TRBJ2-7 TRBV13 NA TGTGCCAGCAGCGGAGGGGACTCCTACGAGCAGTACTTC CASSGGDSYEQYF
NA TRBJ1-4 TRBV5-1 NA TGCGCCAGCAGCATCGACAGCACTAATGAAAAACTGTTTTTT CASSIDSTNEKLFF
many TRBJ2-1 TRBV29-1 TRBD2 TGCAGCGCTGGGACTAGCGGTAATGAGCAGTTCTTC CSAGTSGNEQFF
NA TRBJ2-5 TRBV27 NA TGTGCCAGCAGTGTCGTAATGGGGGAGACCCAGTACTTC CASSVVMGETQYF
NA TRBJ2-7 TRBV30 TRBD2 TGTGCCTGGAGTATCCGGACTAGCGGGAGGGCCCGGCCCTACGAGCAGTACTTC CAWSIRTSGRARPYEQYF
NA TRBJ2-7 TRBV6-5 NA TGTGCCAGCAGTTACTCGATAGGTTCGCCCGTCGAGCAGTACTTC CASSYSIGSPVEQYF
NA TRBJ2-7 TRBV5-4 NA TGTGCCAGCAGGGGCACGGGGCGCGACGACGAGCAGTACTTC CASRGTGRDDEQYF
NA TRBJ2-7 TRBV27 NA TGTGCCAGCAGTTTAACTGTCTCCGGCCACGAGCAGTACTTC CASSLTVSGHEQYF
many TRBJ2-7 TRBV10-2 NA TGCGCCAGCAGGGGGACCAACGAGCAGTACTTC CASRGTNEQYF
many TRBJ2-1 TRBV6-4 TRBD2 TGTGCCAGCAGTGACTCGACTAGCGGGGATTACAATGAGCAGTTCTTC CASSDSTSGDYNEQFF